This T cell receptor beta chain derives from a study of blood T cell repertoires in COVID-19. In the study overall: The cDNA or gDNA used as material had been derived from T cells, B-cell-depleted T cells, or PBMCs.

Libraries were prepared by immunoSEQ multiplex PCR; TCRdb keeps only in-frame clonotypes and omits some of them. The repertoire holds about 220,000 clones, 82% seen once, with approximately 5.2% in the top ten. The sequence was obtained from a woman in her 70s with COVID-19, enrolled during active disease. The sequencing sample was made of peripheral blood.

The chain's CDR3 is CASSADTSNQPQHF. The CDR3 bases are TGTGCCAGCAGTGCCGACACTAGCAATCAGCCCCAGCATTTT. The chain employs TRBV2 and TRBJ1-5; D not resolved. The germline V gene encodes CDR1 SNHLY and CDR2 FYNNEI. The CDR3 covers 14 residues. With 4 bases removed from V and 0 bases from J, the gap between germline ends came to 7 bases.